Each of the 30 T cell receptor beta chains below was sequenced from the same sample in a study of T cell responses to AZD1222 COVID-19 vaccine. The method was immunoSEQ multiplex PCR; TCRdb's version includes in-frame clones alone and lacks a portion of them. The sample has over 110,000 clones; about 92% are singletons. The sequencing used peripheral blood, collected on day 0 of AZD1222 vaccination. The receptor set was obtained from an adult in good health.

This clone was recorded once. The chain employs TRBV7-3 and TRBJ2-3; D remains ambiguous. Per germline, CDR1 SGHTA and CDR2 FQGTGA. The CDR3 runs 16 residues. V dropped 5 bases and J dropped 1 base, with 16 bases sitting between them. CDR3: CASSRTASLGTDTQYF. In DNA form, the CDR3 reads TGTGCCAGCAGCCGTACAGCGTCCCTTGGCACAGATACGCAGTATTTT.

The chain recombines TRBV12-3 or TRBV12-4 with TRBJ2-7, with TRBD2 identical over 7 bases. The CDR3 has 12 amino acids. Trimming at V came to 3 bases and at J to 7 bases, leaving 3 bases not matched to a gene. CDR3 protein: CASSFSRGEQYF. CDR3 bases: TGTGCCAGCAGTTTTTCGCGGGGGGAGCAGTACTTC.

The CDR3 DNA reads as TGCGCCAGCAGCGGACAGAACACCGGGGAGCTGTTTTTT. Amino acids: CASSGQNTGELFF. The genes are TRBV5-1 and TRBJ2-2; maybe TRBD1 (5 bases). The CDR3 spans 13 residues. Germline lookup yields CDR1 SGHRS and CDR2 YFSETQ. Trimming cost V 4 bases and J 1 base, with 5 bases left between them.

CDR3 sequence reads: CASSLIQGSGYTF. The DNA of the CDR3 is TGTGCCAGCAGTTTAATACAGGGAAGTGGCTACACCTTC. V usage is TRBV12-3 or TRBV12-4 and J usage is TRBJ1-2; TRBD1 is a possible D gene (6 bases). This CDR3 has 13 amino acids. V was pared by 2 bases and J by 7 bases, with 11 bases between.

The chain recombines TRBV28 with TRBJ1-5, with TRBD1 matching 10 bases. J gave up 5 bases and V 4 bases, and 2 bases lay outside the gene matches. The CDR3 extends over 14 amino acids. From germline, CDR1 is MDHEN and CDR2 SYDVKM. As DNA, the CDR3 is TGTGCCAGCAGTTCCGGACAGGGGGATCAGCCCCAGCATTTT. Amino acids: CASSSGQGDQPQHF.

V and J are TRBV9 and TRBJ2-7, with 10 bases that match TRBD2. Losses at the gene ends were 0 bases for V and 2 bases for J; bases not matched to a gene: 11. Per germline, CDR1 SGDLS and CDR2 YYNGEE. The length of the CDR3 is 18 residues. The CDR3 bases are TGTGCCAGCAGCGTAGAAGACAGCGGGGGGGCCTATGCCTACGAGCAGTACTTC. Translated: CASSVEDSGGAYAYEQYF.

CDR3 sequence (DNA): TGCAGTGGTCAGGGGAGCTATGGCTACACCTTC. The encoded protein is CSGQGSYGYTF. The V gene is TRBV20-1, the J gene TRBJ1-2, with TRBD1 as a possible D gene (6 bases). Between the trimmed V and J ends, which lost 7 bases and 4 bases, there was a span of 10 bases. The CDR3 extends over 11 amino acids. Germline V gene sequence: CDR1 DFQATT, CDR2 SNEGSKA (reference sequence).

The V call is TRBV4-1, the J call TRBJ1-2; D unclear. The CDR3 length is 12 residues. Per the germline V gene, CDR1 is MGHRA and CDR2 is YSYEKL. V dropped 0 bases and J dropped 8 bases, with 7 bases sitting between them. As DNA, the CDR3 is TGCGCCAGCAGCCAAGAGACGGGGGGCTACACCTTC. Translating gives CASSQETGGYTF.

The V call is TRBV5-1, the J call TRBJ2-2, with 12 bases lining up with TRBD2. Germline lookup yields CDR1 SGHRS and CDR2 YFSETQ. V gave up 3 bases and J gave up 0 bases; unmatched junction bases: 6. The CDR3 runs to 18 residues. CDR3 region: CASSWTSGKFANTGELFF. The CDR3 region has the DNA TGCGCCAGCAGCTGGACTAGCGGGAAGTTCGCGAACACCGGGGAGCTGTTTTTT.

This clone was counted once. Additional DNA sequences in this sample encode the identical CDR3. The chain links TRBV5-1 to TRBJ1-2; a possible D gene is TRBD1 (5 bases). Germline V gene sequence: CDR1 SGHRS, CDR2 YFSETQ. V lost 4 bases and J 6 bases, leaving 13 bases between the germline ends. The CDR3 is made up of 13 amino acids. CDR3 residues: CASSTGGGDGYTF. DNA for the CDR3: TGCGCCAGCAGCACCGGGGGAGGGGATGGCTACACCTTC. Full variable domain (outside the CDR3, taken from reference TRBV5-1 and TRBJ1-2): KAGVTQTPRYLIKTRGQQVTLSCSPISGHRSVSWYQQTPGQGLQFLFEYFSETQRNKGNFPGRFSGRQFSNSRSEMNVSTLELGDSALYLCASSTGGGDGYTFGSGTRLTVV.

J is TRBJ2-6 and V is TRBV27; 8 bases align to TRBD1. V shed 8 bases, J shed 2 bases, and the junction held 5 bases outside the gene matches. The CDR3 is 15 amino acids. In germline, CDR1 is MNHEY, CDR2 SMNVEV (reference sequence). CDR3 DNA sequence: TGTGCCAGCGGACAGGGAGCGGCTGGGGCCAACGTCCTGACTTTC. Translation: CASGQGAAGANVLTF.

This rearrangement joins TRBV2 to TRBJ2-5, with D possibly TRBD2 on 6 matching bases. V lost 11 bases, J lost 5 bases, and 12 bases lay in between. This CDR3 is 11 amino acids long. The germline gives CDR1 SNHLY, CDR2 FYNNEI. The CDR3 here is CAGGEYETQYF. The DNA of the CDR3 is TGTGCCGGAGGGGAATATGAGACCCAGTACTTC.

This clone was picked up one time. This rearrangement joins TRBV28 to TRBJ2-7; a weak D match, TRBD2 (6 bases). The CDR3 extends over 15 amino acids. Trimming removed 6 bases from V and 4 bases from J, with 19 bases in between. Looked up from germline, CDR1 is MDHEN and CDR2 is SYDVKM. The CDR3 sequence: CASRGTPSRRYEQYF. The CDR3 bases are TGTGCCAGCAGGGGGACTCCCAGCCGGCGATACGAGCAGTACTTC.

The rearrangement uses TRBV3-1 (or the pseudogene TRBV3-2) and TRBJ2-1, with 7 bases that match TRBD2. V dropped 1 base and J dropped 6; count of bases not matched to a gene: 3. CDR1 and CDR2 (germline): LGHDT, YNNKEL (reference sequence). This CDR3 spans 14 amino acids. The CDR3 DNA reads TGTGCCAGCAGCCAAGTGGGGGGGAGCAATGAGCAGTTCTTC. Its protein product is CASSQVGGSNEQFF.

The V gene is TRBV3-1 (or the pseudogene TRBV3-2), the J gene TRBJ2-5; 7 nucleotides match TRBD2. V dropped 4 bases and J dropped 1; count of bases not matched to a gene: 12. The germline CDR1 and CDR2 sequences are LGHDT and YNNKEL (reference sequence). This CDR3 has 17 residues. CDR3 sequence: CASSPRGSSGLQETQYF. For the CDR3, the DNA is TGTGCCAGCAGCCCCCGAGGGTCTAGCGGACTCCAAGAGACCCAGTACTTC.

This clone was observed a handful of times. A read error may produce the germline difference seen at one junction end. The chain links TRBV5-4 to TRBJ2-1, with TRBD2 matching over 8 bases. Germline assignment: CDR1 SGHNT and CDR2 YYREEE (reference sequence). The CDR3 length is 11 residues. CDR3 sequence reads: CASSLSAGEIF. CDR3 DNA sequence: TGTGCCAGCAGCTTGTCAGCGGGAGAAATCTTC.

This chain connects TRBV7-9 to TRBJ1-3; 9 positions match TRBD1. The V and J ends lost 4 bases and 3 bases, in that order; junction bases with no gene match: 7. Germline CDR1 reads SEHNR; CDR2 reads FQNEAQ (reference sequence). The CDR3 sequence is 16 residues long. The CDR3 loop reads CASSSSGQGYGNTIYF. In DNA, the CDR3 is TGTGCCAGCAGCTCCTCGGGACAGGGTTATGGAAACACCATATATTTT.

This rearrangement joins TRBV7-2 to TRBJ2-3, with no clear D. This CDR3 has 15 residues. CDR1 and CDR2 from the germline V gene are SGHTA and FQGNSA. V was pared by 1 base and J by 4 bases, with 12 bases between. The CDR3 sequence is CASSLGNEAADTQYF. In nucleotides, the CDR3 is TGTGCCAGCAGCTTAGGAAACGAGGCCGCAGATACGCAGTATTTT.

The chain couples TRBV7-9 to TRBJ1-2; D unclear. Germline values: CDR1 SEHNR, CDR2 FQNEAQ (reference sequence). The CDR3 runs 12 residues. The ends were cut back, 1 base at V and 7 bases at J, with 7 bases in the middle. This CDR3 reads CASSLVGFGYTF. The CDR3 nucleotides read TGTGCCAGCAGCTTAGTAGGGTTTGGCTACACCTTC.

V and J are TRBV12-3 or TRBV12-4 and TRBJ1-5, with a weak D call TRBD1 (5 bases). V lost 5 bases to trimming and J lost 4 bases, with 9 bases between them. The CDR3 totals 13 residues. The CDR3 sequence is CASSGDGNQPQHF. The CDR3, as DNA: TGTGCCAGCAGTGGGGACGGTAATCAGCCCCAGCATTTT.

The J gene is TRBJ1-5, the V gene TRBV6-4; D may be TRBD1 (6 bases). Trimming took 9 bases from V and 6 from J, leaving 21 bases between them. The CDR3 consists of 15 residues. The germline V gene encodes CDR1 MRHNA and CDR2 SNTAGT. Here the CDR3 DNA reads TGTGCCAGTCCGGGCAGGGGCGGCGATGGTCAGCCCCAGCATTTT. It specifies CASPGRGGDGQPQHF.

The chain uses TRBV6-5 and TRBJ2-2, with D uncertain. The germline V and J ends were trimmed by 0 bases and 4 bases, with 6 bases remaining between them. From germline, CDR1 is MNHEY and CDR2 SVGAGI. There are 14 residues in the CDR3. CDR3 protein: CASSYSRGTGELFF. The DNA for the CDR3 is TGTGCCAGCAGTTACTCGCGAGGCACCGGGGAGCTGTTTTTT.

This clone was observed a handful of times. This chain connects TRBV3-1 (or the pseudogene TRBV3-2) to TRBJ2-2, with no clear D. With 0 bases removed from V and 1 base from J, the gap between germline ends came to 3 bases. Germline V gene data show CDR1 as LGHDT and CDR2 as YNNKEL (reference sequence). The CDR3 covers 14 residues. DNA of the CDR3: TGTGCCAGCAGCCAAGACGGGAACACCGGGGAGCTGTTTTTT. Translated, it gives CASSQDGNTGELFF.

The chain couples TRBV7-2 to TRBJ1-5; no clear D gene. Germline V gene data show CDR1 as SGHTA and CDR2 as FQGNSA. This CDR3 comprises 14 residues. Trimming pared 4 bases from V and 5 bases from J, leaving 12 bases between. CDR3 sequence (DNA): TGTGCCAGCAGCTCGCTCCTCCCCCATCAGCCCCAGCATTTT. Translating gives CASSSLLPHQPQHF. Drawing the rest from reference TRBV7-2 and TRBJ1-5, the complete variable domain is GAGVSQSPSNKVTEKGKDVELRCDPISGHTALYWYRQSLGQGLEFLIYFQGNSAPDKSGLPSDRFSAERTGGSVSTLTIQRTQQEDSAVYLCASSSLLPHQPQHFGDGTRLSIL.

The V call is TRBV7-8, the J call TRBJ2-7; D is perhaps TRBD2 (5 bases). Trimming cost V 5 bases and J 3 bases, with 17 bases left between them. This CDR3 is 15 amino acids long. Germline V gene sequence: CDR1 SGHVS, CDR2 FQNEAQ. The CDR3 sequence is CASSTHQLGNYEQYF. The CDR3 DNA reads TGTGCCAGCAGCACGCACCAACTAGGCAACTACGAGCAGTACTTC. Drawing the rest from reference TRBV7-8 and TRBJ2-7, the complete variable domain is GAGVSQSPRYKVAKRGQDVALRCDPISGHVSLFWYQQALGQGPEFLTYFQNEAQLDKSGLPSDRFFAERPEGSVSTLKIQRTQQEDSAVYLCASSTHQLGNYEQYFGPGTRLTVT.

CDR3 loop: CASSERLANYGYTF. The DNA of the CDR3 is TGTGCCAGCAGTGAGAGGCTCGCTAACTATGGCTACACCTTC. J is TRBJ1-2 and V is TRBV25-1; D is uncertain. This CDR3 spans 14 amino acids. V lost 3 bases and J lost 0, with 8 bases in between. CDR1 and CDR2 (germline): MGHDK, SYGVNS.

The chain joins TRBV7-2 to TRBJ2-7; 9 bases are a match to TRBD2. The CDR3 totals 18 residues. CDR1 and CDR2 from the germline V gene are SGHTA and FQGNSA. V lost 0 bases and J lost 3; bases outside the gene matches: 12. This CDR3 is CASSLAGSGRVGGYEQYF. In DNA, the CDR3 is TGTGCCAGCAGCTTAGCAGGTAGCGGGAGAGTTGGGGGCTACGAGCAGTACTTC.

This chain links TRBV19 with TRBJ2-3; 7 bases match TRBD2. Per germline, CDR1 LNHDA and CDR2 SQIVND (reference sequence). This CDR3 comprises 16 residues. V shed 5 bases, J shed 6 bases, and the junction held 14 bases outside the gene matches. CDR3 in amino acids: CASSPERGRGWDTQYF. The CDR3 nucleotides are TGTGCCAGTAGTCCCGAGCGGGGAAGGGGTTGGGATACGCAGTATTTT.

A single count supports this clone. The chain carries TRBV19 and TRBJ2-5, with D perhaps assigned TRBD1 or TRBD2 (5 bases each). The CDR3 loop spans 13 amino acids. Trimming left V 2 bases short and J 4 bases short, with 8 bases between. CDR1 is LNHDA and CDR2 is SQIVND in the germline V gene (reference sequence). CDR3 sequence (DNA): TGTGCCAGTAGTATATCCGGGGCAGAGACCCAGTACTTC. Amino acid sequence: CASSISGAETQYF.

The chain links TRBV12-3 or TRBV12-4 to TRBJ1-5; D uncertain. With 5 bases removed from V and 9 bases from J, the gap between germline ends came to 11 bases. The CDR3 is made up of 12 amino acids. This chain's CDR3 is CASSRSALPQHF. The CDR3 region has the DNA TGTGCCAGCAGTCGATCAGCCTTGCCCCAGCATTTT.